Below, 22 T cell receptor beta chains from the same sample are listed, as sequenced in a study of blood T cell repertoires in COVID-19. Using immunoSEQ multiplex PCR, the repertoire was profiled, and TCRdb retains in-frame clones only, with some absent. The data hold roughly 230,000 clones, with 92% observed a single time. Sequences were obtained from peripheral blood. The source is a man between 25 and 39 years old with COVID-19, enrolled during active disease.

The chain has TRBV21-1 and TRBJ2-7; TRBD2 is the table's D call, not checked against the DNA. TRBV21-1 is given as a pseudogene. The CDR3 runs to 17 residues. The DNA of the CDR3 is TGTGCCAGCAGCCAGGTGGGCTTAGCGTCAAGCTTTGACGAGCAGTACTTC. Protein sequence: CASSQVGLASSFDEQYF.

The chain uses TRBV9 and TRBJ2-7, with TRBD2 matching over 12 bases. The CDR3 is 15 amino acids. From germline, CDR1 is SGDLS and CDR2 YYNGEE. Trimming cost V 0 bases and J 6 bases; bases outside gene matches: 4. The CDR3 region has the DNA TGTGCCAGCAGCGTAGGATGGACTAGCGGGGCCGAGCAGTACTTC. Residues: CASSVGWTSGAEQYF.

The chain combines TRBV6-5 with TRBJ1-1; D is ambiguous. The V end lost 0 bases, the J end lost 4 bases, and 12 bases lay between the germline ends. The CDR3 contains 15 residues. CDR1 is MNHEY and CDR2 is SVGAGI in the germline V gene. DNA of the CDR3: TGTGCCAGCAGTTACTCGAATGAGGGCTCCACTGAAGCTTTCTTT. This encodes CASSYSNEGSTEAFF.

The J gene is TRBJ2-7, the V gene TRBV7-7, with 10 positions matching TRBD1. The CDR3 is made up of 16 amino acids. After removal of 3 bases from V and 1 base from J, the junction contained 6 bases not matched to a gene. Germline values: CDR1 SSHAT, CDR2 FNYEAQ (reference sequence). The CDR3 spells CASSFGRDRGSYEQYF. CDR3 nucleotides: TGTGCCAGCAGCTTCGGCCGGGACAGGGGATCCTACGAGCAGTACTTC.

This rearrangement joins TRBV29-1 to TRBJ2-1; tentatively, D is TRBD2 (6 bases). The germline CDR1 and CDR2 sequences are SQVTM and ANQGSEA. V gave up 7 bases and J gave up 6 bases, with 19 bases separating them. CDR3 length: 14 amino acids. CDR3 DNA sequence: TGCAGCGGCCAGGGTGTCCCCGGGAGCAATGAGCAGTTCTTC. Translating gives CSGQGVPGSNEQFF.

In DNA, the CDR3 is TGCGCCAGCAGCTTGGCCACGGGGACAGGCTACGAGCAGTACTTC. Its translation is CASSLATGTGYEQYF. The chain has TRBV5-1 and TRBJ2-7; 8 bases agree with TRBD1. The germline gives CDR1 SGHRS, CDR2 YFSETQ. The CDR3 sequence is 15 residues long. V was clipped by 0 bases and J by 3 bases; unmatched bases: 5.

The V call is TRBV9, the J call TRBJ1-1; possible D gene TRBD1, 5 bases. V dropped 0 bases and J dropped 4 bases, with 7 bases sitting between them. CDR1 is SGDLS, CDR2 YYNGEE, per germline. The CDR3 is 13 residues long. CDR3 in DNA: TGTGCCAGCAGCGTAGATAGGGGCACTGAAGCTTTCTTT. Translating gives CASSVDRGTEAFF.

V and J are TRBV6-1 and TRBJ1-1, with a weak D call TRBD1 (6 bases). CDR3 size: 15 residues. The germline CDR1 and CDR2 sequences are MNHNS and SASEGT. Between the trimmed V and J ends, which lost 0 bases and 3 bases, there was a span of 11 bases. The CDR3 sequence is CASSEALQGDTEAFF. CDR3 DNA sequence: TGTGCCAGCAGTGAAGCGCTACAGGGCGACACTGAAGCTTTCTTT.

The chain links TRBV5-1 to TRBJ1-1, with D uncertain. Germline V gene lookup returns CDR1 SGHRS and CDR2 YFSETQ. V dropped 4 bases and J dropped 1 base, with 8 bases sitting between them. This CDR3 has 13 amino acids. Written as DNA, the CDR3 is TGCGCCAGCAGCCTGATGGCGAACACTGAAGCTTTCTTT. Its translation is CASSLMANTEAFF.

CDR3 DNA: TGTGCCAGCAGCCGGGACAGGACTACGAGGGAGCAGTACTTC. This gives the protein CASSRDRTTREQYF. The gene calls are TRBV13 and TRBJ2-7; 8 bases match TRBD1. Germline V gene data show CDR1 as PRHDT and CDR2 as FYEKMQ (reference sequence). The V gene end was trimmed by 5 bases and the J gene end by 7 bases; junction bases not matched to a gene: 10. The CDR3 covers 14 residues.

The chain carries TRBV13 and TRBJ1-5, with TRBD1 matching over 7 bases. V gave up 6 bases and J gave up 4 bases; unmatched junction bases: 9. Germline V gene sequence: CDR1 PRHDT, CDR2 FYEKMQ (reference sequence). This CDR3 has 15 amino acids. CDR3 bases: TGTGCCAGCAGATGGACACAGGGGAGAAATCAGCCCCAGCATTTT. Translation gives CASRWTQGRNQPQHF.

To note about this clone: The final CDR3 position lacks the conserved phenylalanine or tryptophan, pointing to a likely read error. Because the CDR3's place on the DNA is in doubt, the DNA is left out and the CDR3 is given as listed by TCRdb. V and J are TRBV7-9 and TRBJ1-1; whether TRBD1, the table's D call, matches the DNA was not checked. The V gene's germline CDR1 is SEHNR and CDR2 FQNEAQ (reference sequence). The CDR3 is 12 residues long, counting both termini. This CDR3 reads CASSAQGQRSYL.

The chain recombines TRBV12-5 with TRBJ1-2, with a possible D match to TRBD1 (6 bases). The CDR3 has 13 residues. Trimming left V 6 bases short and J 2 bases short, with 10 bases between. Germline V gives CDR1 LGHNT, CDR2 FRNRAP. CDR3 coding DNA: TGTGCTAGTGGCCGACAGGACAACTATGGCTACACCTTC. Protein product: CASGRQDNYGYTF.

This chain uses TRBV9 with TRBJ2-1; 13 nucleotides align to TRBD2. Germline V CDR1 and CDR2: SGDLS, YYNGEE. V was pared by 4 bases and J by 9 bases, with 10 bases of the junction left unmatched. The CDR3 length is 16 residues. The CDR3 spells CASSPNLLAGGSEQFF. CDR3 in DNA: TGTGCCAGCAGCCCTAATTTACTAGCGGGGGGGAGTGAGCAGTTCTTC.

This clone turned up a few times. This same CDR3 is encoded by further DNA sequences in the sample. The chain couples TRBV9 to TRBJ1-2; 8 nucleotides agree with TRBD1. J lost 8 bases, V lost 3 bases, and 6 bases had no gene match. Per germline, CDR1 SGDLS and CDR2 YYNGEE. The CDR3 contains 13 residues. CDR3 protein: CASSADRGLGYTF. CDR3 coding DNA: TGTGCCAGCAGCGCCGACAGGGGACTAGGCTACACCTTC.

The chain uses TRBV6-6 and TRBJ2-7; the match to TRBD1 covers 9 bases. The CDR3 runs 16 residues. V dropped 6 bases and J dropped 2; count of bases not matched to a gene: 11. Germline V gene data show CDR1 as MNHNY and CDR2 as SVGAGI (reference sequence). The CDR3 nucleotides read TGTGCCAGCAGCCGGACAGGGGCCGGAGGGACCTACGAGCAGTACTTC. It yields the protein CASSRTGAGGTYEQYF.

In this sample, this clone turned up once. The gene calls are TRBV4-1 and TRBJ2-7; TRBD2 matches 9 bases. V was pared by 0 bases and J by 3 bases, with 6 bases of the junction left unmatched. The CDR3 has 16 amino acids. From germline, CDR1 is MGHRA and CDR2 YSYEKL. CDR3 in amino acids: CASSQDSAGGLYEQYF. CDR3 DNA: TGCGCCAGCAGCCAAGATTCGGCGGGGGGGCTCTACGAGCAGTACTTC.

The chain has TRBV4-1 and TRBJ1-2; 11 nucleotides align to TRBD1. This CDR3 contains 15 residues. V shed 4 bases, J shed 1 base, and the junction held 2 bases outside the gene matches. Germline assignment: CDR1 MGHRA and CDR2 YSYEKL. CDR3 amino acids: CASSPGTGGNYGYTF. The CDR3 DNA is TGCGCCAGCAGCCCAGGGACAGGGGGTAACTATGGCTACACCTTC.

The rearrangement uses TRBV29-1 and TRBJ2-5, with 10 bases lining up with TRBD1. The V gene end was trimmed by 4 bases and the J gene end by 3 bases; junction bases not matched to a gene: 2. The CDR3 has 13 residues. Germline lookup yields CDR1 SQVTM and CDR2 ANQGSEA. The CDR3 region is CSVGQGAKETQYF. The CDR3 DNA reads TGCAGCGTTGGACAGGGGGCCAAAGAGACCCAGTACTTC.

The DNA of the CDR3 is TGTGCCAGCAGCAGAACTCCGGGACAGGGAAGTCCCACTGAAGCTTTCTTT. It specifies CASSRTPGQGSPTEAFF. The chain has TRBV5-5 and TRBJ1-1, with 9 bases lining up with TRBD1. This CDR3 has 17 amino acids. Germline CDR1 reads SGHKS; CDR2 reads YYEKEE (reference sequence). The ends lost 4 bases at V and 4 bases at J; junction bases unmatched: 14.

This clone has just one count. CDR3 sequence: CASSLQGLASRELFF. The CDR3 bases are TGTGCCAGCAGCCTCCAGGGACTAGCGTCGAGGGAGCTGTTTTTT. The J gene is TRBJ2-2, the V gene TRBV3-1 (or the pseudogene TRBV3-2), with 10 bases fitting TRBD2. Germline V lookup: CDR1 LGHDT, CDR2 YNNKEL (reference sequence). CDR3 size: 15 residues. After removal of 4 bases from V and 9 bases from J, the junction contained 8 bases not matched to a gene.

CDR3 coding DNA: TGCGCCAGCAGCTTGGTTCCCGGGAGAAACTATGGCTACACCTTC. Protein product: CASSLVPGRNYGYTF. V and J are TRBV5-1 and TRBJ1-2, with unresolved D. CDR3 length: 15 residues. Germline V CDR1 and CDR2: SGHRS, YFSETQ. V lost 0 bases and J lost 2, with 11 bases in between.